The source of this T cell receptor beta chain is a study of blood T cell repertoires in COVID-19. Background on the study: COVID-19 samples collected from the United States, Italy and Spain covered acute and convalescent phases. The cDNA or gDNA used as material had been derived from T cells, B-cell-depleted T cells, or PBMCs.

There are 17 residues in the CDR3. Germline lookup yields CDR1 SGHDN and CDR2 FVKESK. The junction had 7 bases not matched to a gene; V was cut back by 0 bases and J by 2 bases. Sequencing was performed with immunoSEQ multiplex PCR; in TCRdb, only in-frame clones are kept and a portion is missing. The top ten clones hold around 5.5% of a sample with roughly 250,000 clones, 75% to 85% of them seen once. The source of this sequence is a human donor in a cohort sampled during active COVID-19. Sequenced: peripheral blood. The chain combines TRBV14 with TRBJ2-5, with 9 positions matching TRBD1. DNA of the CDR3: TGTGCCAGCAGCCAAGATTTGGATGGACAGGGGCAAGAGACCCAGTACTTC. Amino acids: CASSQDLDGQGQETQYF.